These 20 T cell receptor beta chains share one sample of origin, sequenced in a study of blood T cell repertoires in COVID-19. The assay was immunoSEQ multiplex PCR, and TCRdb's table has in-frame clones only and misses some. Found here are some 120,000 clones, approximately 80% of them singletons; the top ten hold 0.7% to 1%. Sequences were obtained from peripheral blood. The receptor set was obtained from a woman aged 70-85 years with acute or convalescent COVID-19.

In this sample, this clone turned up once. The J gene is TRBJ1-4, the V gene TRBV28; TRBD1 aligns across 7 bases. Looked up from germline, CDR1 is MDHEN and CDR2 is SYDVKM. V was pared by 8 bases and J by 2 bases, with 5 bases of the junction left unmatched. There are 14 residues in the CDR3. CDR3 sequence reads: CASCSGQTNEKLFF. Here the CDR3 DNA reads TGTGCCAGCTGCTCGGGACAGACTAATGAAAAACTGTTTTTT.

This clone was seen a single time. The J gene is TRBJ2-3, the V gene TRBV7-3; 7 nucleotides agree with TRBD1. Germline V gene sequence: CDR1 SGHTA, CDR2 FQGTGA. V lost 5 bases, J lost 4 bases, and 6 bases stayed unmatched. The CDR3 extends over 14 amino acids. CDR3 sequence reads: CASSPTTGSDTQYF. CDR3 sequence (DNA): TGTGCCAGCAGCCCGACGACAGGGTCAGATACGCAGTATTTT.

Here the CDR3 DNA reads TGTGCCAGCTCACCCCTACCTAGGACAGGTCGATCACCCCTCCACTTT. Translating gives CASSPLPRTGRSPLHF. This chain uses TRBV18 with TRBJ1-6; TRBD1 matches 7 bases. There are 16 residues in the CDR3. J was trimmed by 10 bases and V by 3 bases; bases with no gene match: 12. CDR1 is KGHSH, CDR2 LQKENI, per germline.

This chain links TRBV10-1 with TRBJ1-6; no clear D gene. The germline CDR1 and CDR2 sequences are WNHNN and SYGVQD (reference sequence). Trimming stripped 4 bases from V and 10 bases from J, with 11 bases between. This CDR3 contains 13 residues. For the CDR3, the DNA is TGCGCCAGCAGTGCGTACACGGGATCACCCCTCCACTTT. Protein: CASSAYTGSPLHF.

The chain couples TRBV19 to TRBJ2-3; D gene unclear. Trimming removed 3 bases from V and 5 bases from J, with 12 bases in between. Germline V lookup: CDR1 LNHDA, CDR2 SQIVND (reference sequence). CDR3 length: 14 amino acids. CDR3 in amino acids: CASSIPRQQDTQYF. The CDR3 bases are TGTGCCAGTAGTATCCCTCGACAACAAGATACGCAGTATTTT.

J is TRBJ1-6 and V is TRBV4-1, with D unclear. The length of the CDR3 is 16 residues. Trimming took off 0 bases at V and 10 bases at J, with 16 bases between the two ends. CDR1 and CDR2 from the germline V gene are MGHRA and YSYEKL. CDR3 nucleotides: TGCGCCAGCAGCCAAGAGTATGGCAGATCTCACTCACCCCTCCACTTT. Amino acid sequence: CASSQEYGRSHSPLHF.

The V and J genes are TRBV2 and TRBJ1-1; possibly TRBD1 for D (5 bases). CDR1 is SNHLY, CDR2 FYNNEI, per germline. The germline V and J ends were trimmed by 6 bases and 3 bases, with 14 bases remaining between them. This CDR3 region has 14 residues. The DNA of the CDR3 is TGTGCCAGCAGCCCAGGGATTCCGGACACTGAAGCTTTCTTT. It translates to CASSPGIPDTEAFF. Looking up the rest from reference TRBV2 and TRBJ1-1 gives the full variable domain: EPEVTQTPSHQVTQMGQEVILRCVPISNHLYFYWYRQILGQKVEFLVSFYNNEISEKSEIFDDQFSVERPDGSNFTLKIRSTKLEDSAMYFCASSPGIPDTEAFFGQGTRLTVV.

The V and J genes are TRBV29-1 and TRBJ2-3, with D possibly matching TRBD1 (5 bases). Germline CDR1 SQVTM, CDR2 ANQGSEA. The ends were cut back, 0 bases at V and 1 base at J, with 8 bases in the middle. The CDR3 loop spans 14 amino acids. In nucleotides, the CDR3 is TGCAGCGTTGAAGACAGGGATGGCACAGATACGCAGTATTTT. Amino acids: CSVEDRDGTDTQYF.

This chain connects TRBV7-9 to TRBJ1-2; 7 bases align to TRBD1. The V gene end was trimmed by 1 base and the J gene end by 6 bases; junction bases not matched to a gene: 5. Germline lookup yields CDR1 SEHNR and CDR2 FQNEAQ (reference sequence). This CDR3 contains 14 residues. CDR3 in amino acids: CASSLVEGADGYTF. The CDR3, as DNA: TGTGCCAGCAGCTTAGTCGAGGGGGCGGATGGCTACACCTTC. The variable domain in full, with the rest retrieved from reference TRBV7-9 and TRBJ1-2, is DTGVSQNPRHKITKRGQNVTFRCDPISEHNRLYWYRQTLGQGPEFLTYFQNEAQLEKSRLLSDRFSAERPKGSFSTLEIQRTEQGDSAMYLCASSLVEGADGYTFGSGTRLTVV.

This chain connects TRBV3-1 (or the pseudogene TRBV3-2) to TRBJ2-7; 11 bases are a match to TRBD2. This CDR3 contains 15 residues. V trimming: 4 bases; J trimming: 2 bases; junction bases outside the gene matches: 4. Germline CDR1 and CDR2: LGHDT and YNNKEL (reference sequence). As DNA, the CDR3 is TGTGCCAGCAGCCTCACTAGCGGGAGCGCCTACGAGCAGTACTTC. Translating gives CASSLTSGSAYEQYF.

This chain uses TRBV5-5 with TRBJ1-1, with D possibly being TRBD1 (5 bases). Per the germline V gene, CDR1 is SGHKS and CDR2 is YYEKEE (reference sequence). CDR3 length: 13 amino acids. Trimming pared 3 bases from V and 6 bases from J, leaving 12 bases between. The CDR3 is CASSSSGRPEAFF. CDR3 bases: TGTGCCAGCAGCTCGTCAGGGAGGCCTGAAGCTTTCTTT.

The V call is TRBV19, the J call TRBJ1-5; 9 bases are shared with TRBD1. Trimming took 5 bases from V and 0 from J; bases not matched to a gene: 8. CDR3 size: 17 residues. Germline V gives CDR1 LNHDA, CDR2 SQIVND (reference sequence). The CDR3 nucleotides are TGTGCCAGTAGTGTCCGGGACAGGGCTTATAGCAATCAGCCCCAGCATTTT. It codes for CASSVRDRAYSNQPQHF.

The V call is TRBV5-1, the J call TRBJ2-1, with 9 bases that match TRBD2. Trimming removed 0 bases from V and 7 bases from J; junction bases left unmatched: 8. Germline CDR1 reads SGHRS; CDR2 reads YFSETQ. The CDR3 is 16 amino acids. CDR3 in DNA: TGCGCCAGCAGCTTGGATGGCGGGAGGGCCAAGAATGAGCAGTTCTTC. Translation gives CASSLDGGRAKNEQFF.

The CDR3 spells CASSQETAIYNEQFF. DNA for the CDR3: TGTGCCAGCAGCCAAGAGACAGCTATCTACAATGAGCAGTTCTTC. V is TRBV3-1 (or the pseudogene TRBV3-2) and J is TRBJ2-1, with TRBD1 as a possible D gene (5 bases). Looked up from germline, CDR1 is LGHDT and CDR2 is YNNKEL (reference sequence). The germline V and J ends were trimmed by 0 bases and 3 bases, with 9 bases remaining between them. This CDR3 contains 15 residues.

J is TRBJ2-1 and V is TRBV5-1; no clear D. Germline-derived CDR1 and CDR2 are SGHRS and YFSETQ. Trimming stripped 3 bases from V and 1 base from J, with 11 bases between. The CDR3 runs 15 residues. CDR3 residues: CASSSDSASYNEQFF. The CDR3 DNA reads TGCGCCAGCAGCTCTGACTCCGCGTCCTACAATGAGCAGTTCTTC.

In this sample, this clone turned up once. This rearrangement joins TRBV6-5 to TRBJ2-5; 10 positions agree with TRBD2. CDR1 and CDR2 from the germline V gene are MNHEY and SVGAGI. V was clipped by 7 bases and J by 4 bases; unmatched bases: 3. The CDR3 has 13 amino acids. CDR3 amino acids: CASTQRGGETQYF. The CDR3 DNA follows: TGTGCCAGCACCCAGCGGGGGGGAGAGACCCAGTACTTC.

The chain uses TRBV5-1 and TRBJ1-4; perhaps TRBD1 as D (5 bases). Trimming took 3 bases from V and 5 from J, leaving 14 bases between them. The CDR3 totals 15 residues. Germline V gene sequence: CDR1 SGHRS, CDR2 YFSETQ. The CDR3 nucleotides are TGCGCCAGCAGCTCCCGACAGAACCGCAATGAAAAACTGTTTTTT. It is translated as CASSSRQNRNEKLFF.

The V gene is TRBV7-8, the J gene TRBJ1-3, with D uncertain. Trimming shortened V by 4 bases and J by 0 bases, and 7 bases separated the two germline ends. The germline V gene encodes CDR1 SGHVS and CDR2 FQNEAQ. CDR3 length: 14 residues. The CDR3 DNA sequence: TGTGCCAGCAGCTCACACATCTCTGGAAACACCATATATTTT. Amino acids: CASSSHISGNTIYF.

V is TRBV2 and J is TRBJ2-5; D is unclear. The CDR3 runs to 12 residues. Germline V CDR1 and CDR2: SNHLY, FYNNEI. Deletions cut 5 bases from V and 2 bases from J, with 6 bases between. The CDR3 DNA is TGTGCCAGCAGTTTACAGCAAGAGACCCAGTACTTC. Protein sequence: CASSLQQETQYF.

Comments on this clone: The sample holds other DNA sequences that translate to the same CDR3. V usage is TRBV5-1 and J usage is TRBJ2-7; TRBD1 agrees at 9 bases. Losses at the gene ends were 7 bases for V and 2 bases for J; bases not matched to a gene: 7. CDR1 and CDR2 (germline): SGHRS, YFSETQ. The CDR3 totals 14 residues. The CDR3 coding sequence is TGCGCCAGCTCATTGGGACAGGGCCCCTACGAGCAGTACTTC. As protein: CASSLGQGPYEQYF.